The source of this T cell receptor beta chain is a study of regulatory T cells in long-lasting Graves disease. Study-wide results and caveats: The persistent group shared 2,500 or so public clonotypes, more than the approximately 880 shared by new patients.

Arm-PCR of CDR3 regions and iRepertoire HTBI primers were used to build TCR beta libraries. Each CDR3 protein is one row after TCRdb ran MiXCR on the multiplex PCR reads. In the table there are 450,000 to 500,000 distinct CDR3 sequences, 15% to 20% of which are singletons. This clonotype was recorded at least ten times. The antigen is not known. Time point meaning: newly diagnosed GD, antithyroid drugs for less than 3 months. From PBMCs, RNA was extracted and then used to make the TCR library. CDR1 is MDHEN, CDR2 SYDVKM, per germline. CDR3 length equals 14 residues. V was shortened by 6 bases and J by 4 bases, with 15 bases between the two germline ends. Separately, the same data were catalogued under a study of T cells in Graves' hyperthyroidism and ophthalmopathy.

The sequences come from peripheral blood mononuclear cells (PBMCs), collected at new diagnosis, from a patient treated with antithyroid drugs. This sequence was found in a man in his forties with Graves disease. This chain uses TRBV28 with TRBJ1-1; TRBD1 might be the D (5 bases). The CDR3 loop reads CASSPGGDGTEAFF. The CDR3 DNA follows: TGTGCCAGCAGCCCGGGGGGGGACGGCACTGAAGCTTTCTTT.